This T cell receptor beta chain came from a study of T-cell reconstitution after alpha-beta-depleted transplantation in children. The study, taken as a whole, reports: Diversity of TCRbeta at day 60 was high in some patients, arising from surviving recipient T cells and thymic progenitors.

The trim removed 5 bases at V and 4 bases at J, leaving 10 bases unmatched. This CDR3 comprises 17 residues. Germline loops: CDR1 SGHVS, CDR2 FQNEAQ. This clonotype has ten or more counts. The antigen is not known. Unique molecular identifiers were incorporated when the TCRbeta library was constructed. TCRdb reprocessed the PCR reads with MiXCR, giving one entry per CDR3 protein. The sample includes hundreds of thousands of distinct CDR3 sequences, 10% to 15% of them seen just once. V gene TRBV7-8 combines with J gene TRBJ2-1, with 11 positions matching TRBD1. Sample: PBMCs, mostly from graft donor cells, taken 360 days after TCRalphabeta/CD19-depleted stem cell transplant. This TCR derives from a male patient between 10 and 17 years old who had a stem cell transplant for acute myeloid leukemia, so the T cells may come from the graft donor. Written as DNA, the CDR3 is TGTGCCAGCAGCCCTCCGGGACAGGGGGGGATTTACAATGAGCAGTTCTTC. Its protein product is CASSPPGQGGIYNEQFF.